The next 26 T cell receptor beta chains were all read from a single sample in a study of blood T cell repertoires in COVID-19. Assay used: immunoSEQ multiplex PCR; TCRdb lists only in-frame clones, some missing. This sample carries roughly 100,000 clones, over 70% of them seen once, and the ten largest clones take under 20%. The sample taken for sequencing was peripheral blood. These receptors all come from a human donor in a cohort sampled during active COVID-19.

The chain links TRBV6-5 to TRBJ2-5; 10 bases line up with TRBD1. The germline V gene has CDR1 MNHEY and CDR2 SVGAGI. V shed 6 bases, J shed 5 bases, and the junction held 3 bases outside the gene matches. This CDR3 has 13 residues. The CDR3 DNA reads as TGTGCCAGCAGGGGGACAGGGGCGGAGACCCAGTACTTC. This codes for CASRGTGAETQYF.

This clone was seen a handful of times. The CDR3 nucleotides are TGCGCCAGCAGCTTGCATTCAGAGGGGGTCTACGAGCAGTACTTC. Its protein is CASSLHSEGVYEQYF. The chain recombines TRBV5-1 with TRBJ2-7; D perhaps matches TRBD1 (6 bases). The CDR3 has 15 amino acids. V lost 1 base to trimming and J lost 3 bases, with 14 bases between them. Germline-derived CDR1 and CDR2 are SGHRS and YFSETQ.

V gene TRBV7-2 combines with J gene TRBJ2-3, with a weak D call TRBD2 (7 bases). Germline V gene lookup returns CDR1 SGHTA and CDR2 FQGNSA. Trimming removed 3 bases at V and 2 bases at J, with 12 bases between. The CDR3 contains 15 residues. CDR3 region: CASSFSAGHTDTQYF. CDR3 nucleotides: TGTGCCAGCAGCTTCTCAGCGGGACACACAGATACGCAGTATTTT.

The chain combines TRBV27 with TRBJ2-7, with 9 positions matching TRBD2. The V and J ends lost 5 bases and 4 bases, in that order; junction bases with no gene match: 6. Per the germline V gene, CDR1 is MNHEY and CDR2 is SMNVEV (reference sequence). The CDR3 runs 14 residues. As DNA, the CDR3 is TGTGCCAGCAGTCCGACTAGCGGCTCATACGAGCAGTACTTC. This sequence encodes CASSPTSGSYEQYF.

The genes are TRBV20-1 and TRBJ2-1; 7 bases fit TRBD2. J was trimmed by 2 bases and V by 3 bases; bases with no gene match: 7. Germline V gene sequence: CDR1 DFQATT, CDR2 SNEGSKA (reference sequence). This CDR3 spans 15 amino acids. CDR3 region: CSASGLAATYNEQFF. CDR3 in DNA: TGCAGTGCTAGTGGGCTAGCGGCGACCTACAATGAGCAGTTCTTC.

The chain uses TRBV7-9 and TRBJ1-6; 10 positions match TRBD1. Per the germline V gene, CDR1 is SEHNR and CDR2 is FQNEAQ (reference sequence). There are 16 residues in the CDR3. With V trimmed by 4 bases and J by 7 bases, 7 bases remained unmatched. CDR3 DNA sequence: TGTGCCAGCAGCTCCGGGTCGGGACAGGGGAATTCACCCCTCCACTTT. This encodes CASSSGSGQGNSPLHF.

J is TRBJ2-7 and V is TRBV15, with D maybe TRBD2 (6 bases). The V gene lost 0 bases and the J gene lost 1 base, with 13 bases spanning the gap. The length of the CDR3 is 16 residues. From germline, CDR1 is LNHNV and CDR2 YYDKDF (reference sequence). CDR3 bases: TGTGCCACCAGCAGAGATAGCGGCAGGGCATCCTACGAGCAGTACTTC. Its translation: CATSRDSGRASYEQYF.

This chain connects TRBV18 to TRBJ2-7; tentatively, D is TRBD2 (5 bases). This CDR3 has 11 amino acids. The germline CDR1 and CDR2 sequences are KGHSH and LQKENI. V was clipped by 5 bases and J by 6 bases, with 8 bases between them. CDR3 region: CASSSRGEQYF. The CDR3, as DNA: TGTGCCAGCTCATCTCGGGGCGAGCAGTACTTC.

This rearrangement joins TRBV2 to TRBJ2-7; weak D call: TRBD2 (5 bases). Trimming stripped 6 bases from V and 7 bases from J, with 19 bases between. CDR1 is SNHLY and CDR2 is FYNNEI in the germline V gene. The CDR3 extends over 14 amino acids. CDR3 sequence: CASRLLAEVSEQYF. Here the CDR3 DNA reads TGTGCCAGCAGGCTCCTAGCAGAAGTTAGTGAGCAGTACTTC.

This chain joins TRBV3-1 (or the pseudogene TRBV3-2) and TRBJ2-7; TRBD2 might be the D (7 bases). The ends were cut back, 6 bases at V and 5 bases at J, with 23 bases in the middle. The CDR3 totals 16 residues. CDR1 and CDR2 from the germline V gene are LGHDT and YNNKEL (reference sequence). The CDR3 DNA sequence: TGTGCCAGCAGTCCAGCGGGACACATTGCTCAAGACGAGCAGTACTTC. Translated: CASSPAGHIAQDEQYF.

This clone has only one observation. V usage is TRBV28 and J usage is TRBJ1-2, with 9 bases lining up with TRBD1. The CDR3 runs 15 residues. The germline CDR1 and CDR2 sequences are MDHEN and SYDVKM. Losses at the gene ends were 4 bases for V and 3 bases for J; bases not matched to a gene: 6. CDR3 loop: CASSSPRTGDYGYTF. DNA of the CDR3: TGTGCCAGCAGTTCCCCGAGGACAGGGGACTATGGCTACACCTTC.

This chain uses TRBV28 with TRBJ2-5; 8 nucleotides agree with TRBD1. CDR3 size: 14 residues. CDR1 and CDR2 from the germline V gene are MDHEN and SYDVKM. The ends lost 7 bases at V and 4 bases at J; junction bases unmatched: 8. CDR3: CASNIGQGGETQYF. CDR3 sequence (DNA): TGTGCCAGCAACATCGGACAGGGTGGAGAGACCCAGTACTTC.

The genes are TRBV7-2 and TRBJ1-2, with D perhaps matching TRBD1 (6 bases). This CDR3 comprises 13 residues. Germline CDR1 and CDR2: SGHTA and FQGNSA. Trimming left V 5 bases short and J 2 bases short, with 9 bases between. CDR3 in DNA: TGTGCCAGCAGCCCCGACAGGAACTATGGCTACACCTTC. It codes for CASSPDRNYGYTF.

This clone has a single count. The chain combines TRBV28 with TRBJ1-1; TRBD1 agrees at 8 bases. The CDR3 loop spans 11 amino acids. V lost 6 bases and J lost 6; bases outside the gene matches: 0. CDR1 is MDHEN and CDR2 is SYDVKM in the germline V gene. The CDR3 coding sequence is TGTGCCAGCAGGGACAGGGCTGAAGCTTTCTTT. Translating gives CASRDRAEAFF.

The V and J genes are TRBV5-1 and TRBJ1-6, with D tentatively TRBD1 (5 bases). Germline assignment: CDR1 SGHRS and CDR2 YFSETQ. The V end lost 0 bases, the J end lost 7 bases, and 11 bases lay between the germline ends. The CDR3 has 15 residues. The DNA of the CDR3 is TGCGCCAGCAGCTTGGAGCAGGGTAGGAATTCACCCCTCCACTTT. The encoded protein is CASSLEQGRNSPLHF.

This clone was picked up a small number of times. The gene calls are TRBV7-8 and TRBJ1-4; D is unclear. The CDR3 covers 15 residues. Between the trimmed V and J ends, which lost 3 bases and 4 bases, there was a span of 12 bases. CDR1 SGHVS and CDR2 FQNEAQ come from the germline V gene. For the CDR3, the DNA is TGTGCCAGCAGCTTCTCGGAGCTAGATAATGAAAAACTGTTTTTT. This sequence encodes CASSFSELDNEKLFF.

This chain links TRBV4-1 with TRBJ2-1; 9 positions agree with TRBD1. CDR3 length: 15 amino acids. V shed 3 bases and J 6 bases; nucleotides not matched to a gene: 6. The germline V gene encodes CDR1 MGHRA and CDR2 YSYEKL. The CDR3 loop is CASSQTGTGSNEQFF. The CDR3 DNA reads as TGCGCCAGCAGCCAGACCGGGACAGGGTCCAATGAGCAGTTCTTC.

The rearrangement uses TRBV11-2 and TRBJ1-1; D gene uncertain. Trimming shortened V by 0 bases and J by 11 bases, and 16 bases separated the two germline ends. Germline V gene sequence: CDR1 SGHAT, CDR2 FQNNGV. The CDR3 totals 14 residues. DNA of the CDR3: TGTGCCAGCAGCTTAGAGGACGGCCGGGGTGCGGCTTTCTTT. It is translated as CASSLEDGRGAAFF.

J is TRBJ2-5 and V is TRBV7-9, with TRBD1 matching 7 bases. Germline V CDR1 and CDR2: SEHNR, FQNEAQ (reference sequence). V lost 1 base to trimming and J lost 4 bases; unmatched junction nucleotides: 9. The CDR3 has 16 amino acids. CDR3: CASSLGDRQAGETQYF. Written as DNA, the CDR3 is TGTGCCAGCAGCTTAGGGGACAGACAGGCAGGAGAGACCCAGTACTTC.

The sample holds a few counts of this clone. The chain carries TRBV2 and TRBJ1-5; D is unresolved. The CDR3 loop spans 15 amino acids. V dropped 3 bases and J dropped 0 bases, with 9 bases sitting between them. Germline CDR1 reads SNHLY; CDR2 reads FYNNEI. The CDR3 DNA reads as TGTGCCAGCAGTGAGGCCGGGAATAGCAATCAGCCCCAGCATTTT. It codes for CASSEAGNSNQPQHF.

V usage is TRBV4-2 and J usage is TRBJ1-5, with a possible D match to TRBD1 (5 bases). The CDR3 totals 14 residues. The germline V and J ends were trimmed by 0 bases and 7 bases, with 10 bases remaining between them. Germline CDR1 LGHNA, CDR2 YNFKEQ. CDR3 bases: TGTGCCAGCAGCCAAGATGTCAGGGAACAGCCCCAGCATTTT. Its protein is CASSQDVREQPQHF.

This clone came up once. This sequence joins TRBV5-1 and TRBJ1-4; D not resolved. Looked up from germline, CDR1 is SGHRS and CDR2 is YFSETQ. The CDR3 is 14 residues long. Trimming left V 3 bases short and J 3 bases short, with 9 bases between. DNA of the CDR3: TGCGCCAGCAGCTCGAGGGCACCTAATGAAAAACTGTTTTTT. Translating it yields CASSSRAPNEKLFF.

The chain combines TRBV5-1 with TRBJ2-7, with a possible D match to TRBD2 (5 bases). V lost 0 bases to trimming and J lost 4 bases, with 14 bases between them. Germline V lookup: CDR1 SGHRS, CDR2 YFSETQ. CDR3 length equals 15 residues. CDR3 loop: CASSLAAGRGYEQYF. CDR3 coding DNA: TGCGCCAGCAGCTTGGCGGCAGGCCGCGGGTACGAGCAGTACTTC.

This clone showed up just once. The chain uses TRBV2 and TRBJ2-6, with 7 bases lining up with TRBD2. Trimming removed 2 bases from V and 0 bases from J; junction bases left unmatched: 7. The CDR3 contains 18 residues. Germline V gene lookup returns CDR1 SNHLY and CDR2 FYNNEI. Here the CDR3 reads CASSERASGSSGANVLTF. As DNA, the CDR3 is TGTGCCAGCAGTGAAAGGGCTAGCGGCAGCTCTGGGGCCAACGTCCTGACTTTC.

The chain is built from TRBV29-1 and TRBJ2-2; D not resolved. The length of the CDR3 is 11 residues. Germline V gene sequence: CDR1 SQVTM, CDR2 ANQGSEA. V lost 6 bases and J lost 4, with 6 bases in between. The CDR3: CSVHSTGELFF. The CDR3 coding sequence is TGCAGCGTCCATTCCACCGGGGAGCTGTTTTTT.

The chain links TRBV11-2 to TRBJ1-1, with a possible D match to TRBD1 (5 bases). V lost 4 bases, J lost 4 bases, and 10 bases lay in between. The CDR3 length is 13 residues. The germline gives CDR1 SGHAT, CDR2 FQNNGV. DNA for the CDR3: TGTGCCAGCAGCTGGGGCCGGAGCACTGAAGCTTTCTTT. Protein: CASSWGRSTEAFF.